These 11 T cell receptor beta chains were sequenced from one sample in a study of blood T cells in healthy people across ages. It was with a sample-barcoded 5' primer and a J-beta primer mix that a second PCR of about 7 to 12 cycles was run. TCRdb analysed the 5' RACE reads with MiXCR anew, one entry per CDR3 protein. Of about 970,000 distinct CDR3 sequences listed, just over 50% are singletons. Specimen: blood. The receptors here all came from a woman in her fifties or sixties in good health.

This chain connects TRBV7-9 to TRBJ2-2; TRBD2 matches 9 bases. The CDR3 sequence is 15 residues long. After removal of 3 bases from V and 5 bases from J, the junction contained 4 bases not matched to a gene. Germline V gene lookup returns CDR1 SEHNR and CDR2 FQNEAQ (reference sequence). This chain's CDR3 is CASSFLAGSTGELFF. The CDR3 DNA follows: TGTGCCAGCAGCTTTCTAGCGGGGTCGACCGGGGAGCTGTTTTTT.

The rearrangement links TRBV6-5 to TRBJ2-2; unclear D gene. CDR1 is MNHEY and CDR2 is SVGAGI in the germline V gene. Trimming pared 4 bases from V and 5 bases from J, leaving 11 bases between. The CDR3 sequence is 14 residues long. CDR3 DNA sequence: TGTGCCAGCAGTTTGAACAGCCTTACCGGGGAGCTGTTTTTT. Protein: CASSLNSLTGELFF.

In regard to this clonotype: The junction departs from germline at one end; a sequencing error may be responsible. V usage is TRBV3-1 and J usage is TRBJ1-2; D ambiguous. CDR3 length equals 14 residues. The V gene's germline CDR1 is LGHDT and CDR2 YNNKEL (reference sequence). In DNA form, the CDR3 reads TGCGCCAGCAACCCTGTCCAAAGGATGCATGGCTACACCTTC. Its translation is CASNPVQRMHGYTF.

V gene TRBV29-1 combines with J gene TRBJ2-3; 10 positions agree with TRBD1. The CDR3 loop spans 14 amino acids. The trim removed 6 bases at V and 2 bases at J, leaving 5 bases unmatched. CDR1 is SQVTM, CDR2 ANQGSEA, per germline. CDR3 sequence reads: CSVPGQGSTDTQYF. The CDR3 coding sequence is TGCAGCGTCCCGGGACAGGGGTCCACAGATACGCAGTATTTT.

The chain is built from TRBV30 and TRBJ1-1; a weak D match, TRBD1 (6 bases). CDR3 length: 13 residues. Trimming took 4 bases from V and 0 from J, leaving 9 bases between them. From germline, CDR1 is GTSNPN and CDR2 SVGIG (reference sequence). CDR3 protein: CAWNRAMNTEAFF. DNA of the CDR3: TGTGCCTGGAACAGGGCGATGAACACTGAAGCTTTCTTT.

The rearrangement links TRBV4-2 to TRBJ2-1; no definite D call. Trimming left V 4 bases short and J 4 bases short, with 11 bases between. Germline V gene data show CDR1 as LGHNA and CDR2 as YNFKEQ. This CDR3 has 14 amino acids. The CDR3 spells CASSPRNLYNEQFF. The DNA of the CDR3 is TGTGCCAGCAGCCCGCGTAACCTTTACAATGAGCAGTTCTTC.

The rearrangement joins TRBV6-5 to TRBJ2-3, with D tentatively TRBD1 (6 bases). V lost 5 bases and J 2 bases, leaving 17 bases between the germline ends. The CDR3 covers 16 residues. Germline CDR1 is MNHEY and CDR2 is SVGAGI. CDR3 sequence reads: CASSRQAAIHTDTQYF. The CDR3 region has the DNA TGTGCCAGCAGTCGACAGGCAGCCATCCACACAGATACGCAGTATTTT.

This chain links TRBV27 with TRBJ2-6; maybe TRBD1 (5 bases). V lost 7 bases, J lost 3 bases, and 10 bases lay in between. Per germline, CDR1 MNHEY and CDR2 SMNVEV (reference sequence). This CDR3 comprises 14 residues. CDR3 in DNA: TGTGCCAGCACGAAAGGGGTTGGGGCCAACGTCCTGACTTTC. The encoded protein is CASTKGVGANVLTF.

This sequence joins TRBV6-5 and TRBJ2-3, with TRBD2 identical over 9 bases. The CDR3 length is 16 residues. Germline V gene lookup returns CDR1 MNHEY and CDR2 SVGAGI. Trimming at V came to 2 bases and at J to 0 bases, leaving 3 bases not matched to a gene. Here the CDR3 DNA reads TGTGCCAGCAGTTACACCCTAGCGGGGAGCACAGATACGCAGTATTTT. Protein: CASSYTLAGSTDTQYF.

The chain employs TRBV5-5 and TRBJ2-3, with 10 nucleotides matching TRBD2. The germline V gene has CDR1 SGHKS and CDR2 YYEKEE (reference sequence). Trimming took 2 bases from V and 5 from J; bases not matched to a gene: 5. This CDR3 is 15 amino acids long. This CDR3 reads CASSFSGRPIDTQYF. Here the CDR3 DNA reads TGTGCCAGCAGCTTTAGCGGGAGGCCCATAGATACGCAGTATTTT.

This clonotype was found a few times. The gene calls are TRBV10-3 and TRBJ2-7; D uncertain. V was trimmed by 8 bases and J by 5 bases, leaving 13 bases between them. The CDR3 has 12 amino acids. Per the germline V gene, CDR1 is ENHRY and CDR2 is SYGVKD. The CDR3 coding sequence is TGTGCCATCCGCGGAGTCACAAACGAGCAGTACTTC. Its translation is CAIRGVTNEQYF.